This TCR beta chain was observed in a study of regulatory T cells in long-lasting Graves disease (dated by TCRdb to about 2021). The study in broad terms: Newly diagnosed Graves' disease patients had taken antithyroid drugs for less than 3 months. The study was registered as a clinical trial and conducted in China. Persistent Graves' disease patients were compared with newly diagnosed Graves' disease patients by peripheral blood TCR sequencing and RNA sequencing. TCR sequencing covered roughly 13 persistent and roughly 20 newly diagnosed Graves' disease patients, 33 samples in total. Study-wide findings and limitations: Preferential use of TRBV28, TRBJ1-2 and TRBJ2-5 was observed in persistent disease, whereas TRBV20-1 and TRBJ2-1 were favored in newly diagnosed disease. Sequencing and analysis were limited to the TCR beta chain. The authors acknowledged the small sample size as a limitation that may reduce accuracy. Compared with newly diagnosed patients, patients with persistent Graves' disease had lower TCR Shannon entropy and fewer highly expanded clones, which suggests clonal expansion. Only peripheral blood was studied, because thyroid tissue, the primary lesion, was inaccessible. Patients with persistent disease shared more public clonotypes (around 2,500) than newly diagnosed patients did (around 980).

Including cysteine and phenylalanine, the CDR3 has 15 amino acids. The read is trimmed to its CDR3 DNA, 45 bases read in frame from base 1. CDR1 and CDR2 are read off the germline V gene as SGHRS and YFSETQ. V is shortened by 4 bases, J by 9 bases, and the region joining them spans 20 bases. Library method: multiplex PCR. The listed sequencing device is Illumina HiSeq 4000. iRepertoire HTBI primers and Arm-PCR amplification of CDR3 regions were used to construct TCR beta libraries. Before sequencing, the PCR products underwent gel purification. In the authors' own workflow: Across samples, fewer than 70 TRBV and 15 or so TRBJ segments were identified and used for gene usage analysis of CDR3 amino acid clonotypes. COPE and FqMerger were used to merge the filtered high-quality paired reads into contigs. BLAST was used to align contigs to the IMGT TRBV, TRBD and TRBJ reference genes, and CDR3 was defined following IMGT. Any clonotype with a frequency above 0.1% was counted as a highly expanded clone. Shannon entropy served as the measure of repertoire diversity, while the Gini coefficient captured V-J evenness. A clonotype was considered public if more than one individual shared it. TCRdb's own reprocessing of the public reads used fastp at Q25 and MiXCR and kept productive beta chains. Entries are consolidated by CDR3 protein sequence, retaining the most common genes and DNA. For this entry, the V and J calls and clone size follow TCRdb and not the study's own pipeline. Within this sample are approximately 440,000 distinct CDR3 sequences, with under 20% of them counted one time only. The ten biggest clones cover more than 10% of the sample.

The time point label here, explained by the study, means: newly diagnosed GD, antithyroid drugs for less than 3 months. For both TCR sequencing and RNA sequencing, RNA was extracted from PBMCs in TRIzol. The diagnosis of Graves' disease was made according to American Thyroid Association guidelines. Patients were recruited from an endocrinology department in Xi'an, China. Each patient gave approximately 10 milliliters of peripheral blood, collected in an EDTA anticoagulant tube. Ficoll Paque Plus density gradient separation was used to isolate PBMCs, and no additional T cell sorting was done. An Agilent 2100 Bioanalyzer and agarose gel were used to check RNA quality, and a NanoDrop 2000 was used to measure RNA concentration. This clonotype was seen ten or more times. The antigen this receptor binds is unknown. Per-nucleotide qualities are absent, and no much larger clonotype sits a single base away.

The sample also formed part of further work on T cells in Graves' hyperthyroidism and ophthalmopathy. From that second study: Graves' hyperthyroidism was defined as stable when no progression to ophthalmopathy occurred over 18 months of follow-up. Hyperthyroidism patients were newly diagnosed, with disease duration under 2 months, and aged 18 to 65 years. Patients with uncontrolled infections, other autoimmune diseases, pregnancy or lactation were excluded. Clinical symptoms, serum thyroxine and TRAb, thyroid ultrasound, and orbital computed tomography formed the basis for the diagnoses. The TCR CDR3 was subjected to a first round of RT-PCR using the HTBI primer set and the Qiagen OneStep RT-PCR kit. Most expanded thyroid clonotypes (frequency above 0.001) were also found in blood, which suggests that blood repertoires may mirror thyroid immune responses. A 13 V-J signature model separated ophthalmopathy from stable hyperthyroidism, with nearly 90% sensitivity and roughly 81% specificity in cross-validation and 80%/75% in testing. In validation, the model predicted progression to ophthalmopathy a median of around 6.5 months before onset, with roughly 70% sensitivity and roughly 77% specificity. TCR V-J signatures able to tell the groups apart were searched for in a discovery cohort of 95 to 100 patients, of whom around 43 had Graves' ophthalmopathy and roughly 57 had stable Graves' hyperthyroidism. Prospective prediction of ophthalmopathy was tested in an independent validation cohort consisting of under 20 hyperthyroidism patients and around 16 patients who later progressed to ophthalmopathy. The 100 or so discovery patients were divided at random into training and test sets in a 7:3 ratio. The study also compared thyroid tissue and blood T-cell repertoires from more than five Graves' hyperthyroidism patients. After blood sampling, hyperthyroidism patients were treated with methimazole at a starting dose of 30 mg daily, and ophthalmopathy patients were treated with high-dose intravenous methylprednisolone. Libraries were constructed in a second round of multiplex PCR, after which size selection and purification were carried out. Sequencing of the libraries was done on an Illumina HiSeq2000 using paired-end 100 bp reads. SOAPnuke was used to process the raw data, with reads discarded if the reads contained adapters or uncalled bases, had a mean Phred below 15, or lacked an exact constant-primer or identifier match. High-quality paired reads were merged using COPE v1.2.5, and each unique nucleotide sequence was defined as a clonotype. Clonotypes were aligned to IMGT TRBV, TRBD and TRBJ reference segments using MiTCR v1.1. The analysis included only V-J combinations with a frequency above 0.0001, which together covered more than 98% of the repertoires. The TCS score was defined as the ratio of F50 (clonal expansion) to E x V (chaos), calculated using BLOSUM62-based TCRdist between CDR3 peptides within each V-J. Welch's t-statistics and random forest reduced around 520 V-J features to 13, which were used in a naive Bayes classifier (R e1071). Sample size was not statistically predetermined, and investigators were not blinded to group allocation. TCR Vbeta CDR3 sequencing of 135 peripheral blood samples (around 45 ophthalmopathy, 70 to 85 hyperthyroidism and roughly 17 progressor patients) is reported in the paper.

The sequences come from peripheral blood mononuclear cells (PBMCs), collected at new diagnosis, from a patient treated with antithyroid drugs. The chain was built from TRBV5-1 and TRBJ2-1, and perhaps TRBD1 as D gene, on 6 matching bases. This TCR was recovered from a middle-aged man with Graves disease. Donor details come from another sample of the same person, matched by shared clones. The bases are TGCGCCAGCAGCCTCGGAGGCGCCTTAGGGGGTGAGCAGTTCTTC. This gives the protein CASSLGGALGGEQFF.